The present T cell receptor (beta chain) was sequenced within a study of spatial heterogeneity in lung cancer. Looking at the study overall: An average of more than ten raw reads was observed per unique TCR and UMI combination.

J lost 10 bases, V lost 6 bases, and 13 bases had no gene match. The CDR3 runs to 16 residues. Looked up from germline, CDR1 is MNHEY and CDR2 is SVGAGI. Time point defined: sample taken at primary tumor resection. Samples were obtained from some 72 donors, all untreated early-stage non-small cell lung cancer patients. Sequencing of whole RNA from tumor, nontumor lung or frozen PBMC involved no sorting. This clonotype has just a few counts. TCRdb re-called the 5' RACE reads through MiXCR, storing one row per CDR3 protein. The table has approximately 2,100 distinct CDR3 sequences, 7.2% seen once. This sequence joins TRBV6-5 and TRBJ1-6, with 9 bases fitting TRBD1. The sequenced sample was normal lung tissue next to the tumor, obtained at surgery. The origin of this receptor is a female donor with early-stage non-small cell lung cancer. Written as DNA, the CDR3 is TGTGCCAGCAGGGGGGTGAACAGGGGGCGATCATCACCCCTCCACTTT. Residues: CASRGVNRGRSSPLHF.